Listed below are T cell receptor beta chains from one sample, sequenced in a study of cytomegalovirus exposure and HLA in healthy donors. Data came from immunoSEQ multiplex PCR; TCRdb stores just in-frame clones and leaves some out. The profile shows over 70,000 clones, more than 60% of them singletons. The specimen sequenced was PBMCs. The receptors originated from a man aged 50-60 years in good health and CMV-seropositive. The CDR3 runs from the conserved cysteine through the conserved F or W. Each record gives: V gene, clone size, J gene, D gene, CDR3 DNA, CDR3 protein. The D gene is left open where the match is weak. A clone size is listed for some rows: how often the clone was seen (once, few, many), or a class if it is expanded.

TRBV18,.,TRBJ2-1,TRBD2,TGTGCCAGCTCCCCTGCTCTGGCGGGAGCCTACAATGAGCAGTTCTTC,CASSPALAGAYNEQFF
TRBV19,.,TRBJ2-2,.,TGTGCCAGTAGTATTGAGAACGGGGAGCTGTTTTTT,CASSIENGELFF
TRBV20-1,.,TRBJ2-7,.,TGCAGTGCTGGAGAGACTCTCGAGCAGTACTTC,CSAGETLEQYF
TRBV19,.,TRBJ2-2,.,TGTGCCAGTAGTTCCCAGGTTAACACCGGGGAGCTGTTTTTT,CASSSQVNTGELFF
TRBV25-1,few,TRBJ1-2,.,TGTGCCAGCAGTGGAGGAGGTAGTTCGCAATTTTACTATGGCTACACCTTC,CASSGGGSSQFYYGYTF
TRBV9,.,TRBJ2-7,.,TGTGCCAGCAGCGCTAGCCCCTACAGGGCCCAATACGAGCAGTACTTC,CASSASPYRAQYEQYF
TRBV6-5,once,TRBJ2-7,.,TGTGCCAGCAGTTACTCGGCGGGGGCCTCCTACGAGCAGTACTTC,CASSYSAGASYEQYF
TRBV6-5,.,TRBJ2-1,TRBD2,TGTGCCAGCAGTAGCGGGAGCGTAGGCAATGAGCAGTTCTTC,CASSSGSVGNEQFF
TRBV7-9,.,TRBJ2-7,.,TGTTCCAGCAGCCCGGGGGATCGGGGCGAGCAGTACTTC,CSSSPGDRGEQYF
TRBV28,.,TRBJ2-3,.,TGTGCCAGCAGTTCCCATAGCACAGATACGCAGTATTTT,CASSSHSTDTQYF
TRBV9,.,TRBJ2-2,.,TGTGCCAGCAGACCTCAGGTTACCGGGGAGCTGTTTTTT,CASRPQVTGELFF
TRBV21-1,few,TRBJ1-3,.,TGTGCCAGCAGCACAGACCAGGACTCTGGAAACACCATATATTTT,CASSTDQDSGNTIYF
TRBV30,.,TRBJ2-1,TRBD2,TGTGCCTGGAGGGCACTAGCGGGAGGGCCCAATGAGCAGTTCTTC,CAWRALAGGPNEQFF
TRBV10-3,few,TRBJ2-6,.,TGTGCCATCAGTGAGACAGTTTCCATTGACTCTGGGGCCAACGTCCTGACTTTC,CAISETVSIDSGANVLTF
TRBV7-8,.,TRBJ2-3,.,TGTGCCAGCAGCTCCCAACAGGGTTTAACGACAGATACGCAGTATTTT,CASSSQQGLTTDTQYF
TRBV2,.,TRBJ1-1,TRBD1,TGTGCCAGCCGGGACAGGGGAGGAGTTGAAGCTTTCTTT,CASRDRGGVEAFF
TRBV25-1,.,TRBJ2-5,TRBD1,TGTGCCAGCAGTGGACAGGGGAATGTGGGGGAGACCCAGTACTTC,CASSGQGNVGETQYF
TRBV19,.,TRBJ2-4,TRBD2,TGTGCCAGTAGTAAGGGCGGTGGGACTAGCAGTTTTCACATTCAGTACTTC,CASSKGGGTSSFHIQYF
TRBV19,.,TRBJ1-1,TRBD1,TGTGCCAGTACCACCTGGGGGACAGGAAACACTGAAGCTTTCTTT,CASTTWGTGNTEAFF
TRBV7-2,once,TRBJ2-2,.,TGTGCCAGCAGCTCCGGGTTACCTCTCGGGGAGCTGTTTTTT,CASSSGLPLGELFF
TRBV4-2,.,TRBJ2-1,TRBD2,TGTGCCAGCAGCCAAGGAGCTCCGGGACTAGCGGGGCCAAATGAGCAGTTCTTC,CASSQGAPGLAGPNEQFF
TRBV30,once,TRBJ2-5,TRBD2,TGTGCCTGGAGTTCCGCCCCGGGACTAGCGTCACAAGAGACCCAGTACTTC,CAWSSAPGLASQETQYF
TRBV27,.,TRBJ2-2,.,TGTGCCAGCAGGGTGGGGACACAGAACACCGGGGAGCTGTTTTTT,CASRVGTQNTGELFF
TRBV10-3,.,TRBJ2-7,TRBD1,TGTGCCAGCGGGGACAGGGACTACGAGCAGTACTTC,CASGDRDYEQYF
TRBV11-2,.,TRBJ2-2,.,TGTGCCAGCACTTCCTACTTAGAGACCGGGGAGCTGTTTTTT,CASTSYLETGELFF
TRBV25-1,.,TRBJ2-7,.,TGTGCCAGCAGTGAAGAAGCTTTGGGCGGGCACAGACTTTACGAGCAGTACTTC,CASSEEALGGHRLYEQYF
TRBV9,.,TRBJ2-1,TRBD2,TGTGCCAGCAGCGTCCGAGCGGGAGGGTACAATGAGCAGTTCTTC,CASSVRAGGYNEQFF
TRBV6-6,.,TRBJ1-2,.,TGTGCCAGCAGTTACTCTTCCAGGAACTATGGCTACACCTTC,CASSYSSRNYGYTF
TRBV11-3,.,TRBJ2-1,.,TGTGCCAGCCGCCTCGAGTCAGAGCAGTTCTTC,CASRLESEQFF
TRBV7-2,.,TRBJ1-1,.,TGTGCCAGCAGCTTAACTGCCACCTCAGGGGAAGCTTTCTTT,CASSLTATSGEAFF
TRBV30,once,TRBJ1-2,.,TGTGCCTGGAGTGGGTCGTTTGGGAGAAACTATGGCTACACCTTC,CAWSGSFGRNYGYTF
TRBV30,.,TRBJ2-5,.,TGTGCCTGGACAAAACTAGACACCCAGTACTTC,CAWTKLDTQYF
TRBV5-4,.,TRBJ1-2,TRBD1,TGTGCCAGCAGCTTGGGGGGCCAGACAGGGATCTATGGCTACACCTTC,CASSLGGQTGIYGYTF
TRBV5-1,.,TRBJ2-1,TRBD2,TGCGCCAGCAGCTTGGGACTAGCGGGAGGGGAGCAGTTCTTC,CASSLGLAGGEQFF
TRBV5-1,.,TRBJ2-3,TRBD2,TGCGCCAGCAGTGGGGGGGTTAGCGGTCCCGGGACAGATACGCAGTATTTT,CASSGGVSGPGTDTQYF
TRBV5-1,.,TRBJ2-1,TRBD2,TGCGCCAGCAGCTTTCTAGCGGGGTCCTACAATGAGCAGTTCTTC,CASSFLAGSYNEQFF
TRBV2,once,TRBJ2-2,TRBD2,TGTGCCAGCAGGGAGTCTAGCGGGAGCACCGGGGAGCTGTTTTTT,CASRESSGSTGELFF
TRBV30,.,TRBJ2-7,TRBD2,TGTGCCTGGAGTGTAGCGGGAGGGGCCTACGAGCAGTACTTC,CAWSVAGGAYEQYF
TRBV18,once,TRBJ2-1,.,TGTGCCAGCTCCCCAAGGGGCGGTGAGCAGTTCTTC,CASSPRGGEQFF
TRBV13,once,TRBJ2-7,TRBD2,TGTGCCAGCAGCTTAAAGGGCGGGAGTTCCTACGAGCAGTACTTC,CASSLKGGSSYEQYF
TRBV10-3,.,TRBJ1-6,TRBD1,TGTGCCACAAAAGGGGGACAGGATAATTCACCCCTCCACTTT,CATKGGQDNSPLHF
TRBV27,.,TRBJ2-3,.,TGTGCCAGCAGTTTATCAATAGCACTGCTAGATACGCAGTATTTT,CASSLSIALLDTQYF
TRBV25-1,.,TRBJ2-7,TRBD1,TGTGCCAGCAGAAATCGACAGGGCGCCGAGCAGTACTTC,CASRNRQGAEQYF
TRBV6-5,.,TRBJ1-5,.,TGTGCCAGCAGGGCGACACTTAGCAATCAGCCCCAGCATTTT,CASRATLSNQPQHF
TRBV10-1,.,TRBJ2-4,TRBD2,TGCGCCAGCAGTGAGGCGGGAGTGGAAAACAGTCAGTACTTC,CASSEAGVENSQYF
TRBV4-1,.,TRBJ1-1,.,TGCGCCAGCAGCCAAGAACGGGGGGCGCAGGTTGAAGCTTTCTTT,CASSQERGAQVEAFF
TRBV7-2,.,TRBJ2-7,.,TGTGCCAGCAGCTACGGGGACGAGCAGTACTTC,CASSYGDEQYF
TRBV30,.,TRBJ1-2,.,TGTGCCTGGAGTGTGGGGGGATATGGCTACACCTTC,CAWSVGGYGYTF
TRBV7-9,few,TRBJ2-3,TRBD2,TGTGCCAGCAGCTCGAGGTCGAGCGGGAGCCCCGATACGCAGTATTTT,CASSSRSSGSPDTQYF
TRBV27,once,TRBJ1-2,.,TGTGCCAGCAGTTTCTCAGGGACTTATGGCTACACCTTC,CASSFSGTYGYTF
TRBV6-1,.,TRBJ1-1,.,TGTGCCATTGAGGGTCTCCGGAACACTGAAGCTTTCTTT,CAIEGLRNTEAFF
TRBV9,few,TRBJ2-3,TRBD1,TGTGCCAGCAGCTTCGCGGGACAGGGCCCCGATACGCAGTATTTT,CASSFAGQGPDTQYF